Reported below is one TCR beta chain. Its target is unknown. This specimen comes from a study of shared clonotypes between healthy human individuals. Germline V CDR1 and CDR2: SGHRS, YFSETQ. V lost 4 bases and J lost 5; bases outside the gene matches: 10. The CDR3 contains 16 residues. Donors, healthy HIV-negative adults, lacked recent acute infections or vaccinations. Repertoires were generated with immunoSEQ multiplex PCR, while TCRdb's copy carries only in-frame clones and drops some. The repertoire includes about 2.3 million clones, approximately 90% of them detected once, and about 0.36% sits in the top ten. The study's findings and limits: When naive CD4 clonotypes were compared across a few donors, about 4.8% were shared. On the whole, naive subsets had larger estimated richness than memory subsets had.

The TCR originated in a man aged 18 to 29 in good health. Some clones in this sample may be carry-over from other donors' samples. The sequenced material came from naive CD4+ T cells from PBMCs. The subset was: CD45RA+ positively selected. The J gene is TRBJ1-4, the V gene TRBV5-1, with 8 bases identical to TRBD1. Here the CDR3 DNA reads TGCGCCAGCAGCGGCAACCCGGGACAGGCGAATGAAAAACTGTTTTTT. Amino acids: CASSGNPGQANEKLFF.